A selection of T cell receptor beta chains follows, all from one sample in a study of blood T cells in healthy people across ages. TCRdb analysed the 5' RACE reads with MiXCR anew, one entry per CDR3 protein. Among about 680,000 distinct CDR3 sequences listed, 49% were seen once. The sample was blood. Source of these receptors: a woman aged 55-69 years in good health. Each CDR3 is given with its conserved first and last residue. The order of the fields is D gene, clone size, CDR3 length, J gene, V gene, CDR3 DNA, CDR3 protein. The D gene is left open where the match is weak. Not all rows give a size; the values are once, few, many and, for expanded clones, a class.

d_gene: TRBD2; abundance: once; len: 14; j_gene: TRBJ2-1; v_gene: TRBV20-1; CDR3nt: TGCAGTGCTCATCGGACTAGCGGGTACAATGAGCAGTTCTTC; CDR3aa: CSAHRTSGYNEQFF
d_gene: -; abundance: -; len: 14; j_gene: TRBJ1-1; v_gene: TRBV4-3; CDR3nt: TGCGCCAGCAGCCAAGGGGAGGGGAAGACTGAAGCTTTCTTT; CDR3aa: CASSQGEGKTEAFF
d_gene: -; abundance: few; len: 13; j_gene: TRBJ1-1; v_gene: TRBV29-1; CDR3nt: TGCAGCGTTGAGAGCCCAACGAACACTGAAGCTTTCTTT; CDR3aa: CSVESPTNTEAFF
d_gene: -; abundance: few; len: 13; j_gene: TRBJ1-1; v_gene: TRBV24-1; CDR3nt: TGTGCCACCATGAGCGGGACGAACACTGAAGCTTTCTTT; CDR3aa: CATMSGTNTEAFF
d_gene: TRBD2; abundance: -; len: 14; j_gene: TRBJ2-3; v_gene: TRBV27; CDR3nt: TGTGCCAGCAGCGGCGGGAGGTACACAGATACGCAGTATTTT; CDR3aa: CASSGGRYTDTQYF
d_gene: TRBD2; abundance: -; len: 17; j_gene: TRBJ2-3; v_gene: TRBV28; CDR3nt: TGTGCCAGCAGTTTAGCACTAGCGGGGATCTCCACAGATACGCAGTATTTT; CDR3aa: CASSLALAGISTDTQYF
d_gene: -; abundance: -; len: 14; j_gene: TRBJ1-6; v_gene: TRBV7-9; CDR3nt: TGTGCCAGCAGCTTCTACGGTTATAATTCACCCCTCCACTTT; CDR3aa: CASSFYGYNSPLHF
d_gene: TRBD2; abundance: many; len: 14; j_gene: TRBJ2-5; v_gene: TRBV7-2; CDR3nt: TGTGCCAGCAGCTTAGCGGGCGGGGGAGAGACCCAGTACTTC; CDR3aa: CASSLAGGGETQYF
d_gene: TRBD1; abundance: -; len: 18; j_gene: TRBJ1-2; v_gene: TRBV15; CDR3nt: TGTGCCACCAGCTCCCAACCGGGACAGGGAGGGGAAGGCTATGGCTACACCTTC; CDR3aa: CATSSQPGQGGEGYGYTF
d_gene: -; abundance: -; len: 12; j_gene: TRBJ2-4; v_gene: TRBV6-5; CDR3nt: TGTGCCAGCCGGGAGAGAACAAACATTCAGTACTTC; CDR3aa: CASRERTNIQYF